Listed here is a single T cell receptor beta chain. Its target is unknown. The germline CDR1 and CDR2 sequences are MNHNS and SASEGT. Trimming took off 5 bases at V and 4 bases at J, with 15 bases between the two ends. This CDR3 contains 14 residues. Each CDR3 protein gets one entry after TCRdb re-called the 5' RACE reads with MiXCR. Among about 540,000 distinct CDR3 sequences, around 21% were seen once, and the ten largest hold around 12%. This specimen belongs to a study of T-cell memory formation after mild COVID-19. Notes on the study in general: The study detected some responding clones in pre-infection memory, suggesting cross-reactive memory joined. Proof of SARS-CoV-2 specificity was absent for the second-wave clones that crested on day 37.

The J gene is TRBJ2-7, the V gene TRBV6-1; D possibly corresponds to TRBD1 (6 bases). The sequence was collected from an adult woman who had mild COVID-19 (a few samples of this study predate the infection). Cell type and time point are not known. The sample was PBMCs or a T cell subset sorted from them (not recorded which). CDR3 sequence: CASSMGHQPYEQYF. The CDR3 DNA reads as TGTGCCAGCAGTATGGGACACCAACCTTACGAGCAGTACTTC.